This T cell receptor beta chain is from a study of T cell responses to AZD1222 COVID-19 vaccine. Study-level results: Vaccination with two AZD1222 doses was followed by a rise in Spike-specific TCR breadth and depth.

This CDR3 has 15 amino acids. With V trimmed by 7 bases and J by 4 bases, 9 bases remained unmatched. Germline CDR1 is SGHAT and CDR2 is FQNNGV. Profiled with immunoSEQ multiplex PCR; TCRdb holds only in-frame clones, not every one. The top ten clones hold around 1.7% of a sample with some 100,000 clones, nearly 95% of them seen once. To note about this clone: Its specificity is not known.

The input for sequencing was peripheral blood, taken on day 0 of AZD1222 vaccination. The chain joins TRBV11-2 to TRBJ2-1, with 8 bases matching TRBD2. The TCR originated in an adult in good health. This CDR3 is CASTLLAERYNEQFF. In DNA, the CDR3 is TGTGCCAGCACTTTACTAGCGGAGAGATACAATGAGCAGTTCTTC.